This is a list of T cell receptor beta chains from one sample in a study of CD8 T cells in ankylosing spondylitis. Each CDR3 protein is one row after TCRdb ran MiXCR on the 5' RACE reads. The sample has 40,000 or so distinct CDR3 sequences, less than 3% seen once. The sample consisted of blood, either unsorted or a sorted T cell fraction (not recorded which). The receptors originated from a male donor with ankylosing spondylitis or in good health (not recorded which). Each CDR3 is given with its conserved first and last residue. The order of the fields is V gene, D gene, J gene, clone size, CDR3 protein, CDR3 DNA. D genes are given only for firm matches. Only some rows state a clone size, as once, few, many or a class for expanded clones.

v_call: TRBV6-5; d_call: .; j_call: TRBJ1-1; clone_size: medium-sized; cdr3_aa: CASSYSEAFF; cdr3_nt: TGTGCCAGCAGTTACTCTGAAGCTTTCTTT
v_call: TRBV9; d_call: .; j_call: TRBJ2-3; clone_size: many; cdr3_aa: CASSVLSGLSTDTQYF; cdr3_nt: TGTGCCAGCAGCGTGCTTAGCGGTTTGAGCACAGATACGCAGTATTTT
v_call: TRBV9; d_call: TRBD1; j_call: TRBJ2-7; clone_size: many; cdr3_aa: CASSVDYRGPYEQYF; cdr3_nt: TGTGCCAGCAGCGTAGACTACAGGGGACCCTACGAGCAGTACTTC
v_call: TRBV9; d_call: TRBD2; j_call: TRBJ2-1; clone_size: many; cdr3_aa: CASSVLAGGRYNEQFF; cdr3_nt: TGTGCCAGCAGCGTACTAGCGGGAGGAAGGTACAATGAGCAGTTCTTC
v_call: TRBV9; d_call: TRBD1; j_call: TRBJ2-7; clone_size: many; cdr3_aa: CASSQFSGGIEQYF; cdr3_nt: TGTGCCAGCAGCCAGTTCTCAGGGGGTATCGAGCAGTACTTC
v_call: TRBV9; d_call: .; j_call: TRBJ1-2; clone_size: many; cdr3_aa: CASSVEADAGYTF; cdr3_nt: TGTGCCAGCAGCGTAGAGGCGGACGCTGGCTACACCTTC
v_call: TRBV9; d_call: TRBD1; j_call: TRBJ1-1; clone_size: many; cdr3_aa: CASSVKRGLDSEAFF; cdr3_nt: TGTGCCAGCAGCGTCAAAAGGGGGCTAGACTCTGAAGCTTTCTTT
v_call: TRBV9; d_call: TRBD1; j_call: TRBJ2-5; clone_size: few; cdr3_aa: CASSPRQGMETQYF; cdr3_nt: TGTGCCAGCAGCCCCCGACAGGGTATGGAGACCCAGTACTTC
v_call: TRBV9; d_call: .; j_call: TRBJ1-1; clone_size: .; cdr3_aa: CASTLLFRDVTEAFF; cdr3_nt: TGTGCCAGCACCCTCCTATTCCGGGACGTAACTGAAGCTTTCTTT
v_call: TRBV9; d_call: .; j_call: TRBJ2-5; clone_size: many; cdr3_aa: CASSVAASAETQYF; cdr3_nt: TGTGCCAGCAGCGTCGCGGCGTCGGCAGAGACCCAGTACTTC
v_call: TRBV7-4; d_call: .; j_call: TRBJ2-2; clone_size: many; cdr3_aa: CASSTHRDKWELFF; cdr3_nt: TGTGCCAGCAGCACCCACAGGGATAAGTGGGAGCTGTTTTTT
v_call: TRBV9; d_call: TRBD2; j_call: TRBJ2-5; clone_size: many; cdr3_aa: CASSVESSGKETQYF; cdr3_nt: TGTGCCAGCAGCGTAGAATCTAGCGGAAAAGAGACCCAGTACTTC
v_call: TRBV9; d_call: .; j_call: TRBJ2-5; clone_size: few; cdr3_aa: CASSVATGNVGRETQYF; cdr3_nt: TGTGCCAGCAGCGTAGCTACGGGCAACGTCGGGCGGGAGACCCAGTACTTC
v_call: TRBV9; d_call: TRBD2; j_call: TRBJ2-2; clone_size: many; cdr3_aa: CASSALAGMNTGELFF; cdr3_nt: TGTGCCAGCAGCGCCCTAGCGGGGATGAACACCGGGGAGCTGTTTTTT
v_call: TRBV24-1; d_call: TRBD2; j_call: TRBJ2-7; clone_size: many; cdr3_aa: CATSDTGTSGYEQYF; cdr3_nt: TGTGCCACCAGTGATACCGGGACTAGCGGTTACGAGCAGTACTTC
v_call: TRBV9; d_call: .; j_call: TRBJ2-7; clone_size: many; cdr3_aa: CASGRNSYEQYF; cdr3_nt: TGTGCCAGCGGCAGGAACTCCTACGAGCAGTACTTC
v_call: TRBV9; d_call: .; j_call: TRBJ2-3; clone_size: many; cdr3_aa: CASSGPGVTDTQYF; cdr3_nt: TGTGCCAGCAGCGGGCCAGGAGTCACAGATACGCAGTATTTT
v_call: TRBV9; d_call: TRBD2; j_call: TRBJ2-6; clone_size: .; cdr3_aa: CASSAPGGIAGANVLTF; cdr3_nt: TGTGCCAGCAGCGCCCCGGGGGGAATTGCCGGGGCCAACGTCCTGACTTTC
v_call: TRBV9; d_call: TRBD2; j_call: TRBJ2-1; clone_size: many; cdr3_aa: CASSVVSGAREQFF; cdr3_nt: TGTGCCAGCAGCGTAGTTAGCGGGGCTCGGGAGCAGTTCTTC
v_call: TRBV9; d_call: TRBD1; j_call: TRBJ2-4; clone_size: many; cdr3_aa: CASSRSGQGLQNIQYF; cdr3_nt: TGTGCCAGCAGCCGATCTGGACAGGGCTTGCAAAACATTCAGTACTTC
v_call: TRBV9; d_call: .; j_call: TRBJ2-7; clone_size: many; cdr3_aa: CASSTGPSYEQYF; cdr3_nt: TGTGCCAGCAGCACGGGACCCTCCTACGAGCAGTACTTC
v_call: TRBV9; d_call: TRBD2; j_call: TRBJ2-2; clone_size: many; cdr3_aa: CASSATGTSDHRELFF; cdr3_nt: TGTGCCAGCAGCGCGACCGGGACTAGCGACCATAGAGAGCTGTTTTTT
v_call: TRBV9; d_call: TRBD2; j_call: TRBJ2-5; clone_size: few; cdr3_aa: CASSPLAGWGETQYF; cdr3_nt: TGTGCCAGCAGCCCGCTAGCGGGATGGGGGGAGACCCAGTACTTC
v_call: TRBV9; d_call: TRBD2; j_call: TRBJ2-1; clone_size: many; cdr3_aa: CASSAGTSLHEQFF; cdr3_nt: TGTGCCAGCAGCGCCGGGACTAGTTTGCATGAGCAGTTCTTC
v_call: TRBV9; d_call: .; j_call: TRBJ2-5; clone_size: many; cdr3_aa: CASSGQGFSQETQYF; cdr3_nt: TGTGCCAGCAGCGGGCAGGGTTTTTCCCAAGAGACCCAGTACTTC
v_call: TRBV9; d_call: .; j_call: TRBJ1-2; clone_size: many; cdr3_aa: CASSVGSYYGYTF; cdr3_nt: TGTGCCAGCAGCGTAGGCAGCTACTATGGCTACACCTTC
v_call: TRBV9; d_call: .; j_call: TRBJ2-7; clone_size: many; cdr3_aa: CASSGDPYEQYF; cdr3_nt: TGTGCCAGCAGCGGAGACCCCTACGAGCAGTACTTC
v_call: TRBV9; d_call: .; j_call: TRBJ2-4; clone_size: many; cdr3_aa: CASSPQENRDIQYF; cdr3_nt: TGTGCCAGCAGCCCTCAGGAAAACCGGGACATTCAGTACTTC
v_call: TRBV9; d_call: TRBD2; j_call: TRBJ2-2; clone_size: many; cdr3_aa: CASSVARREGPGELFF; cdr3_nt: TGTGCCAGCAGCGTAGCCCGGCGGGAGGGACCCGGGGAGCTGTTTTTT
v_call: TRBV9; d_call: TRBD1; j_call: TRBJ2-2; clone_size: many; cdr3_aa: CASSVPRTGSTGELFF; cdr3_nt: TGTGCCAGCAGCGTCCCCCGGACAGGGAGCACCGGGGAGCTGTTTTTT
v_call: TRBV9; d_call: TRBD2; j_call: TRBJ2-1; clone_size: many; cdr3_aa: CASSLGTSGRAGDNEQFF; cdr3_nt: TGTGCCAGCAGCCTTGGGACTAGCGGGAGGGCCGGGGACAATGAGCAGTTCTTC
v_call: TRBV7-3; d_call: TRBD2; j_call: TRBJ2-7; clone_size: many; cdr3_aa: CASKLVAGGSHLGSEQYF; cdr3_nt: TGTGCCAGCAAATTGGTAGCGGGAGGGTCCCACCTGGGTAGCGAGCAGTACTTC
v_call: TRBV9; d_call: .; j_call: TRBJ1-2; clone_size: many; cdr3_aa: CASSGRGTVNYGYTF; cdr3_nt: TGTGCCAGCAGCGGGAGGGGGACGGTCAACTATGGCTACACCTTC
v_call: TRBV9; d_call: .; j_call: TRBJ2-1; clone_size: many; cdr3_aa: CASSVGVSGMNEQFF; cdr3_nt: TGTGCCAGCAGCGTTGGGGTCTCGGGAATGAATGAGCAGTTCTTC
v_call: TRBV9; d_call: TRBD2; j_call: TRBJ2-1; clone_size: many; cdr3_aa: CASSVAGLDEQFF; cdr3_nt: TGTGCCAGCAGCGTAGCCGGACTAGATGAGCAGTTCTTC
v_call: TRBV9; d_call: .; j_call: TRBJ2-2; clone_size: many; cdr3_aa: CASSVTGTTGELFF; cdr3_nt: TGTGCCAGCAGCGTTACAGGGACCACCGGGGAGCTGTTTTTT
v_call: TRBV9; d_call: .; j_call: TRBJ2-3; clone_size: many; cdr3_aa: CASSRGLPSTDTQYF; cdr3_nt: TGTGCCAGCAGCCGAGGACTACCGAGCACAGATACGCAGTATTTT
v_call: TRBV23-1; d_call: .; j_call: TRBJ2-1; clone_size: many; cdr3_aa: CASSQSRDHKTYNEQFF; cdr3_nt: TGCGCCAGCAGTCAATCACGGGACCACAAGACCTACAATGAGCAGTTCTTC
v_call: TRBV9; d_call: TRBD1; j_call: TRBJ1-6; clone_size: many; cdr3_aa: CASSIHPDRGQSPLHF; cdr3_nt: TGTGCCAGCAGCATCCATCCCGACAGGGGGCAATCACCCCTCCACTTT
v_call: TRBV9; d_call: TRBD1; j_call: TRBJ2-5; clone_size: many; cdr3_aa: CASSPQTGGFETQYF; cdr3_nt: TGTGCCAGCAGCCCCCAGACAGGGGGCTTTGAGACCCAGTACTTC
v_call: TRBV9; d_call: .; j_call: TRBJ2-7; clone_size: few; cdr3_aa: CASSVGPAGREQYF; cdr3_nt: TGTGCCAGCAGCGTAGGGCCGGCCGGCCGCGAGCAGTACTTC
v_call: TRBV9; d_call: TRBD2; j_call: TRBJ2-4; clone_size: many; cdr3_aa: CASSTLPGGAKNIQYF; cdr3_nt: TGTGCCAGCAGCACATTGCCCGGGGGGGCCAAAAACATTCAGTACTTC
v_call: TRBV9; d_call: .; j_call: TRBJ2-1; clone_size: many; cdr3_aa: CASSVSGEQFF; cdr3_nt: TGTGCCAGCAGCGTTTCGGGGGAGCAGTTCTTC
v_call: TRBV9; d_call: TRBD2; j_call: TRBJ2-1; clone_size: many; cdr3_aa: CASSVDPAGGTGEQFF; cdr3_nt: TGTGCCAGCAGCGTAGATCCCGCGGGAGGAACAGGTGAGCAGTTCTTC
v_call: TRBV9; d_call: .; j_call: TRBJ2-5; clone_size: many; cdr3_aa: CASSAGPTVQETQYF; cdr3_nt: TGTGCCAGCAGCGCTGGTCCGACGGTACAAGAGACCCAGTACTTC
v_call: TRBV9; d_call: .; j_call: TRBJ2-1; clone_size: many; cdr3_aa: CASSVVGYVEDEQFF; cdr3_nt: TGTGCCAGCAGCGTAGTCGGCTACGTTGAGGATGAGCAGTTCTTC
v_call: TRBV9; d_call: .; j_call: TRBJ2-2; clone_size: .; cdr3_aa: CASSVGLPPTGELFF; cdr3_nt: TGTGCCAGCAGCGTCGGCCTCCCCCCCACCGGGGAGCTGTTTTTT
v_call: TRBV9; d_call: TRBD2; j_call: TRBJ2-5; clone_size: many; cdr3_aa: CASSLMLAGSQETQYF; cdr3_nt: TGTGCCAGCTCCCTTATGCTAGCGGGTTCTCAAGAGACCCAGTACTTC
v_call: TRBV9; d_call: TRBD1; j_call: TRBJ2-1; clone_size: many; cdr3_aa: CASSVARGGGYNEQFF; cdr3_nt: TGTGCCAGCAGCGTAGCCCGAGGGGGCGGCTACAATGAGCAGTTCTTC
v_call: TRBV9; d_call: .; j_call: TRBJ2-7; clone_size: few; cdr3_aa: CASSGGRRGNPYEQYF; cdr3_nt: TGTGCCAGCAGCGGAGGACGCAGGGGAAACCCTTACGAGCAGTACTTC